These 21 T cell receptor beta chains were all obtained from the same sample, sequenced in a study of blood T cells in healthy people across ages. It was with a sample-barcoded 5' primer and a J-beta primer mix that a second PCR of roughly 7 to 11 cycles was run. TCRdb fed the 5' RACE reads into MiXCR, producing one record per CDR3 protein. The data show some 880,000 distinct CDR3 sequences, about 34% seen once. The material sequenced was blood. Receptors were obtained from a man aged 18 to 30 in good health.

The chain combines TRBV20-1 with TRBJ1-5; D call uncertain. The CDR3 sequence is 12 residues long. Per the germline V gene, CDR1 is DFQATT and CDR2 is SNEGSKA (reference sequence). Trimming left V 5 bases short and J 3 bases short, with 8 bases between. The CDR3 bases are TGCAGTGCTTCATCCTACAATCAGCCCCAGCATTTT. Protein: CSASSYNQPQHF.

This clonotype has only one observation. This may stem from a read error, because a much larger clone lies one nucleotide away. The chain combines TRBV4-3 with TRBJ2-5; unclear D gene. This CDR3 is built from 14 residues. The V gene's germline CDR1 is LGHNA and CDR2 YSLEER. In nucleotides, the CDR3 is TGCGCCAGCGGCCAAGATTTAGGTTTGGAGACCCAGTACTTC. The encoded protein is CASGQDLGLETQYF.

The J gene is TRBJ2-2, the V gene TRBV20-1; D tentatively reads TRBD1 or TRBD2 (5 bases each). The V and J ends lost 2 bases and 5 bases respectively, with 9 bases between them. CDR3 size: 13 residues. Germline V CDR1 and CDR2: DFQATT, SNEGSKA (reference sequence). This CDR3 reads CSARREGTGELFF. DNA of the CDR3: TGCAGTGCTAGACGCGAGGGGACCGGGGAGCTGTTTTTT.

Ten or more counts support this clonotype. CDR3 coding DNA: TGTGCCAGCAGCCCTTTTCACGGGGGAAGCACAGATACGCAGTATTTT. This codes for CASSPFHGGSTDTQYF. The V call is TRBV4-2, the J call TRBJ2-3; a weak D match, TRBD2 (6 bases). The CDR3 has 16 amino acids. V was cut by 4 bases and J by 0 bases, with 14 bases left in between. The germline V gene encodes CDR1 LGHNA and CDR2 YNFKEQ.

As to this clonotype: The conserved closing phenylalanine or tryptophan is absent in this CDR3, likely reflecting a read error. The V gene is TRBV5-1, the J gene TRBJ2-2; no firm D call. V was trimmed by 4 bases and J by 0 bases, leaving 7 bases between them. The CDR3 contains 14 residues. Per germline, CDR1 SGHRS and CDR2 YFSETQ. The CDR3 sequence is CASSVVPNTGELFV. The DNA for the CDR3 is TGCGCCAGCAGCGTGGTCCCGAACACCGGGGAGCTGTTTGTT.

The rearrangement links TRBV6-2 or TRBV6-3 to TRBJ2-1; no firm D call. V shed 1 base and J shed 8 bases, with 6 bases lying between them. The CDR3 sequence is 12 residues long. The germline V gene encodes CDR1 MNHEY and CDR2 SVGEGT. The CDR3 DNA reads TGTGCCAGCAGTTACTTGCCCCATGAGCAGTTCTTC. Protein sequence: CASSYLPHEQFF.

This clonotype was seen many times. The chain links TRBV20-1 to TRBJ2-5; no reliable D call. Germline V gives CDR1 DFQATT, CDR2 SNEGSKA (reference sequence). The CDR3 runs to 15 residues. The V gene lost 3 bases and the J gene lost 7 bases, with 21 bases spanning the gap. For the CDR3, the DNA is TGCAGTGCTAGCCCTTCGGCAAGGCACGAGACGACCCAGTACTTC. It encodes CSASPSARHETTQYF.

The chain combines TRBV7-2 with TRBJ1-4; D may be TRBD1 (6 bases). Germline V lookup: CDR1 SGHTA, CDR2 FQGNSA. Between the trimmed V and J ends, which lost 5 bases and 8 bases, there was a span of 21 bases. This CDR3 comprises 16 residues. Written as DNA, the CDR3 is TGTGCCAGCAGCCCGAATCCCCAGGGGCTGAAGGAAAAACTGTTTTTT. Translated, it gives CASSPNPQGLKEKLFF. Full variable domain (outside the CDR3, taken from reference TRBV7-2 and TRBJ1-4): GAGVSQSPSNKVTEKGKDVELRCDPISGHTALYWYRQSLGQGLEFLIYFQGNSAPDKSGLPSDRFSAERTGGSVSTLTIQRTQQEDSAVYLCASSPNPQGLKEKLFFGSGTQLSVL.

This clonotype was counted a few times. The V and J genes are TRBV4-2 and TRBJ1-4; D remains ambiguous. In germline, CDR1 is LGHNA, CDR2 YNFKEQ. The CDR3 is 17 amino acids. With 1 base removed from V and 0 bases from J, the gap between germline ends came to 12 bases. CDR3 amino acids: CASSQATYYATNEKLFF. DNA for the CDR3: TGTGCCAGCAGCCAAGCGACCTACTACGCAACTAATGAAAAACTGTTTTTT.

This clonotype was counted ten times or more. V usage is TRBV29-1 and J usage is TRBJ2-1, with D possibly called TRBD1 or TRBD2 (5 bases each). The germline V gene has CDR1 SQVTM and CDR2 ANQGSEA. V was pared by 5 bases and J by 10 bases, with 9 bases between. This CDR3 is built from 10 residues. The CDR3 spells CSVTEGEQFF. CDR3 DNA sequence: TGCAGCGTTACCGAGGGGGAGCAGTTCTTC.

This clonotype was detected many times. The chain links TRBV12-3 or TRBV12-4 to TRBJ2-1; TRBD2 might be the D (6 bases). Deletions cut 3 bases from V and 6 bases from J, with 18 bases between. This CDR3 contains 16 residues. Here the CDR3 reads CASSFQGGAAFNEQFF. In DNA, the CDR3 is TGTGCCAGCAGTTTTCAGGGCGGGGCCGCTTTCAATGAGCAGTTCTTC.

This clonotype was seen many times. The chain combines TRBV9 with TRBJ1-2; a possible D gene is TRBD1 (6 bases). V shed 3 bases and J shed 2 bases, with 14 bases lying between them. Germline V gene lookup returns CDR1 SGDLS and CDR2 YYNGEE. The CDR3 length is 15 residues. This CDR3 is CASSAQQGANYGYTF. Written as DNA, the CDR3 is TGTGCCAGCAGCGCCCAACAGGGAGCCAACTATGGCTACACCTTC.

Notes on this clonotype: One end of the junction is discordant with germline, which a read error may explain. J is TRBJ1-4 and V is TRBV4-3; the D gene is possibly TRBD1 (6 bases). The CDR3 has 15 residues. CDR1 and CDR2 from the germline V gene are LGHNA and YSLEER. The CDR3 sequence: CASSLWGQEGEELFF. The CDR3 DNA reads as TGCGCCAGCAGCCTATGGGGGCAGGAAGGTGAAGAACTGTTTTTT.

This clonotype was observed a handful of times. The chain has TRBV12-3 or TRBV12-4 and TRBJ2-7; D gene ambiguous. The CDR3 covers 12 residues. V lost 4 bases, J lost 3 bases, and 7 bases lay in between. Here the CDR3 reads CASSSVFYEQYF. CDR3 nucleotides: TGTGCCAGCAGTTCAGTGTTCTACGAGCAGTACTTC.

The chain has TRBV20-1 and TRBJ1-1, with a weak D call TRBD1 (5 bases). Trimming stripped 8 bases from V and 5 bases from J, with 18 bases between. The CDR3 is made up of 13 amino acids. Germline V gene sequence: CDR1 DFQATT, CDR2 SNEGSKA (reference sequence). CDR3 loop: CSSRGNGGTEAFF. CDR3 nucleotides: TGCAGTAGCCGGGGAAACGGGGGAACTGAAGCTTTCTTT.

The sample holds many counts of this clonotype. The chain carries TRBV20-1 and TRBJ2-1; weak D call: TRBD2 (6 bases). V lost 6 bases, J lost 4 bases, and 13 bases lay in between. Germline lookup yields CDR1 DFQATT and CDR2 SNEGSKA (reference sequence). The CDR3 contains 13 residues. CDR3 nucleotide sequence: TGCAGTGCCACCCCCGGGACTTACAATGAGCAGTTCTTC. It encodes CSATPGTYNEQFF.

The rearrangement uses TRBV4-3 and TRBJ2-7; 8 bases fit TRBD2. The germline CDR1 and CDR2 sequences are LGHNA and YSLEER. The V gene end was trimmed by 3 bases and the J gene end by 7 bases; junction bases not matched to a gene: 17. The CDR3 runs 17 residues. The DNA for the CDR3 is TGCGCCAGCAGCCAGGTGCGGGGGGTACTTAGTTACAATGAGCAGTACTTC. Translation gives CASSQVRGVLSYNEQYF.

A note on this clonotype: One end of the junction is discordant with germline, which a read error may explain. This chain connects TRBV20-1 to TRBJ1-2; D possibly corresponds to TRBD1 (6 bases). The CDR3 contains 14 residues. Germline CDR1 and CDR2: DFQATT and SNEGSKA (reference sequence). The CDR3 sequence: CSARDLGGDDGYTF. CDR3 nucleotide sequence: TGCAGTGCTAGAGATTTGGGGGGCGACGATGGCTACACCTTT.

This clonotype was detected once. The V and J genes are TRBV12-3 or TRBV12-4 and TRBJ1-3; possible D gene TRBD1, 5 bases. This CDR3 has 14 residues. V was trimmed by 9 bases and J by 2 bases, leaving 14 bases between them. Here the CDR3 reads CASYGGGTGNTIYF. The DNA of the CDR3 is TGTGCCAGTTACGGGGGAGGCACTGGAAACACCATATATTTT.

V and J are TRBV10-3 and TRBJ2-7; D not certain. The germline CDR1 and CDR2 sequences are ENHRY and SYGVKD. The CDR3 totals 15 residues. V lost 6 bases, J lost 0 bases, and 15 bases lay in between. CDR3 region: CAISLEPSPSYEQYF. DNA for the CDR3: TGTGCCATCAGCCTGGAACCCTCCCCCTCCTACGAGCAGTACTTC.

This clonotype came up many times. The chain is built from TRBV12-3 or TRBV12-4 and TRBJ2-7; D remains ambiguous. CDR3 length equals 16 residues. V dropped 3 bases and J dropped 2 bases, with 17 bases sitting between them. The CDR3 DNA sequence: TGTGCCAGCAGTTTCATCGGGCGGTCCGACGCCTACGAGCAGTACTTC. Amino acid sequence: CASSFIGRSDAYEQYF.